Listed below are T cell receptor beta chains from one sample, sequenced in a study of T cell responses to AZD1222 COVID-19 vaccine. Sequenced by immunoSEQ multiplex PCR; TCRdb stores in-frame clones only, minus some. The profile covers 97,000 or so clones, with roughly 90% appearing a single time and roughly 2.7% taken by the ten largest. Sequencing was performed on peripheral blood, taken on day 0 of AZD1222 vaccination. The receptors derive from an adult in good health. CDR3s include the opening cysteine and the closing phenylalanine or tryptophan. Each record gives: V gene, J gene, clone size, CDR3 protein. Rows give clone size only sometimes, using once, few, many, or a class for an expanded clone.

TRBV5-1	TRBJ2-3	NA	CASSLRQDEADTQYF
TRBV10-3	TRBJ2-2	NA	CAIRPTMGDTGELFF
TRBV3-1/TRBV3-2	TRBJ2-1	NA	CASSQGLAEYNEQFF
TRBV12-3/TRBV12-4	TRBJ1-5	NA	CASSLKGDQPQHF
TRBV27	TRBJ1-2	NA	CASSLGQDYGYTF
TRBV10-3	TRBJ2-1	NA	CAISEGDEQFF
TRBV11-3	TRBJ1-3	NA	CASSLNSGNTIYF
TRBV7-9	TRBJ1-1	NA	CASSLGKVSTSFF
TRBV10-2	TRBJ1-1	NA	CASSDNLESGAFF
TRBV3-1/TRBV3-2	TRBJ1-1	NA	CASSQGRAEAFF
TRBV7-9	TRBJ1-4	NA	CASSPGTVGEKLFF
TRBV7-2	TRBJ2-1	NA	CASSLARRNNEQFF
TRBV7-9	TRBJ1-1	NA	CASSLSVDTEAFF
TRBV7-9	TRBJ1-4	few	CASSLVEKLFF
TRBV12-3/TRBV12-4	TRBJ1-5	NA	CASSVNNQPQHF
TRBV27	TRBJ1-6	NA	CASSFSGRSALHF
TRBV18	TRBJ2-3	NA	CASSPRGGAGDTQYF
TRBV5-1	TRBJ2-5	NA	CATSLSKGEETQYF
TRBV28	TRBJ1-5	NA	CASTRGADSNQPQHF
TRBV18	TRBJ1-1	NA	CASTGGLNTEAFF
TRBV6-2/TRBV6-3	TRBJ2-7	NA	CASSRTSGRPYEQYF
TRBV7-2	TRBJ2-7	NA	CASSHRGGSYEQYF
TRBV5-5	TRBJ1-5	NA	CASSPTGTSNQPQHF